The clone carrying this T cell receptor (beta chain) was found many times. Its antigen is still unknown. The data belong to a study of response to subunit inactivated influenza vaccine. Whole-study findings and limits: Few additional T cells are recruited per seasonal influenza vaccination, authors suggested.

Looked up from germline, CDR1 is SGHTA and CDR2 is FQGNSA. V lost 5 bases and J lost 2; bases outside the gene matches: 6. The CDR3 spans 16 residues. TCRdb reanalysed the RT-PCR reads using MiXCR and keeps one entry per CDR3 protein. The sample comprises approximately 530,000 distinct CDR3 sequences, 10% to 15% of which are singletons, and roughly 13% rests with the top ten. The specimen was PBMCs from blood, collected 35 to 45 days after vaccination. The clonotype was recovered from a man aged 50-59 years who received an inactivated influenza vaccine. V is TRBV7-2 and J is TRBJ2-3; TRBD2 matches 11 bases. CDR3: CASSPLAGGTTDTQYF. For the CDR3, the DNA is TGTGCCAGCAGCCCCCTAGCGGGAGGTACCACAGATACGCAGTATTTT.